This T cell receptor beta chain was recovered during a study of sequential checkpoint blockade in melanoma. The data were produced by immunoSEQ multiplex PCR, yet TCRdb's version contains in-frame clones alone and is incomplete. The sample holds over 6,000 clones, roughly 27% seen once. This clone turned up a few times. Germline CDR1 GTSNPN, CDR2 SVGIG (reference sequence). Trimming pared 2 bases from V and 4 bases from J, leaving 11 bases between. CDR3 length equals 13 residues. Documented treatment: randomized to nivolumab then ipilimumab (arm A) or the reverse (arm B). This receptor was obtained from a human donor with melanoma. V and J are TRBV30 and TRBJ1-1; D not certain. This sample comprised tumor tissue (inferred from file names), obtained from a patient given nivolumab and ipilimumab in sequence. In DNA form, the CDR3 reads TGTGCCTGGAGTCCCCGCCGACTCACTGAAGCTTTCTTT. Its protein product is CAWSPRRLTEAFF. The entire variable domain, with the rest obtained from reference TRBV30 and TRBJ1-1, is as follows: SQTIHQWPATLVQPVGSPLSLECTVEGTSNPNLYWYRQAAGRGLQLLFYSVGIGQISSEVPQNLSASRPQDRQFILSSKKLLLSDSGFYLCAWSPRRLTEAFFGQGTRLTVV.